What follows is one T cell receptor (beta chain) and its context. The sample holds one count of this clone. No antigen is known for it. Base-call qualities are not available, and no considerably larger clone is one nucleotide away. TCRbeta CDR3 regions were amplified from genomic DNA by means of the immunoSEQ Assay, a bias-controlled multiplex PCR. On the study's bioinformatics: The number of nucleated cells in each sample was estimated by amplification of reference gene primers within the assay. To quantify the absolute abundance of each unique TCRbeta CDR3 rearrangement, sequence reads were collapsed and filtered. Productive Simpson clonality was computed per sample as the square root of Simpson's diversity index over productive rearrangements. TCRdb mirrors the immuneACCESS table, restricted to in-frame sequences. Some clones are absent from its copies; in checked studies, under half trace to an unresolved V gene, and the reason for the others is unknown. V and J calls and clone size are as listed in that table; D and trimming were resolved from the DNA. This sample has 500,000 or so clones in its table, and roughly 87% of those were observed once. 0.7% of the sample belongs to the ten largest clones.

Enrolling through a virtual design, the prospective study's participants ranged in age from roughly 18 to 100 years and lived across roughly 23 United States geographic areas. Cohort assignment in the prospective study relied on participant-reported clinical history from a screening survey and a study questionnaire. Recovered participants in ImmuneRACE Cohort 3 were defined as having two consecutive negative NP/OP PCR tests, clearance from a healthcare professional, or resolution of symptoms. Mobile phlebotomists in the prospective study collected whole blood, serum and a nasopharyngeal or oropharyngeal swab from every participant. Prospective study participants could optionally give additional blood draws and questionnaires over an approximately two-month period. Before DNA extraction, blood samples from the prospective study were shipped at room temperature or frozen. The data are from a study of blood T cell repertoires in COVID-19 (TCRdb year 2020). As for the study more broadly: Samples covering the acute and convalescent phases of COVID-19 were provided by collaborators in the United States, Italy and Spain. The sample metadata nearly always contained a de-identified subject ID, COVID-19 status, age in years and sex. The repertoires were released in a freely available public database meant as a resource for research on the immune response to SARS-CoV-2. Where available, HLA class I and class II types were taken from metadata supplied by the sample provider and were not determined by assay-based typing. The prospective study material was composed of cDNA or gDNA derived from T cells, B-cell-depleted T cells, or PBMCs. Samples were obtained from the ongoing ImmuneRACE study (first 160 participants) and from 1,254 subjects provided by 6 global collaborators. Subjects who had been exposed to COVID-19, were actively infected with it, or had recovered from it provided the deeply sampled blood TCRbeta repertoires that made up the dataset.

General study outcomes and caveats: Clinical and demographic metadata were provided uncurated, with the amount varying by source and participant.

The CDR3 numbers 14 residues from cysteine through phenylalanine. The read is trimmed to its CDR3 DNA, 42 bases read in frame from base 1. CDR1 and CDR2 are read off the germline V gene as MDHEN and SYDVKM. V loses 5 bases at its end and J loses 6 bases; junction bases beyond the gene matches: 9. The specimen sequenced was PBMCs or T cells enriched from blood (not recorded which). The V gene is TRBV28 and the J gene is TRBJ1-2, and TRBD1 matches 7 of the central bases. This sequence was found in a young woman who had recovered from COVID-19. The nucleotide sequence is given as TGTGCCAGCAGTCCACCGACAGGGAACCATGGCTACACCTTC. Translated, this is CASSPPTGNHGYTF.